The present T cell receptor (beta chain) was sequenced within a study of T cells in Graves' hyperthyroidism and ophthalmopathy. This CDR3 spans 15 amino acids. Germline loops: CDR1 LNHDA, CDR2 SQIVND (reference sequence). In regard to this clonotype: At one of its ends the junction is not consistent with the germline gene, which may arise from a read error.

Template material for amplifying TCR beta CDR3 regions consisted of RNA transcripts. During a first-round RT-PCR of the TCR CDR3, the HTBI primer set was used. TCRdb reanalysed the multiplex PCR reads using MiXCR and keeps one entry per CDR3 protein. Of around 350,000 distinct CDR3 sequences listed, 15% to 20% were seen once; the top ten hold roughly 3.5%. The sequenced material came from blood. The chain joins TRBV19 to TRBJ2-2; a weak D match, TRBD2 (5 bases). This TCR came from a woman aged 18-29 years with Graves' hyperthyroidism. CDR3 in amino acids: CTSSWSRPGTGELFF. The CDR3 DNA sequence: TGTACCAGTAGTTGGTCTCGCCCGGGAACCGGGGAGCTGTTTTTT.